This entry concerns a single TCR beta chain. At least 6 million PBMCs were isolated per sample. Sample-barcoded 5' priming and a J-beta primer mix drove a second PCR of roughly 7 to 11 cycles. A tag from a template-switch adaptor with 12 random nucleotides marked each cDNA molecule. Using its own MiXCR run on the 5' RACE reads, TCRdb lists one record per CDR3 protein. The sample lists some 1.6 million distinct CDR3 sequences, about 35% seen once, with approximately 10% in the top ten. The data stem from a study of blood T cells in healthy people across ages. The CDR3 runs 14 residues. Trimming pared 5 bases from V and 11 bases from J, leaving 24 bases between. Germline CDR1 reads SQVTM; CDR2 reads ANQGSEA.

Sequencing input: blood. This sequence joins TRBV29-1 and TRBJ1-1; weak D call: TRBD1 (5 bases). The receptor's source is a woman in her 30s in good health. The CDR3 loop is CSVLPGTAAVTAFF. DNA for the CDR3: TGCAGCGTTTTACCGGGGACCGCGGCGGTTACCGCTTTCTTT.